The subject of this entry is one TCR beta chain. Its antigen remains unidentified. The sample is drawn from a study of shared clonotypes between healthy human individuals. Notes on the study in general: Relative to their counterparts shared across all four donors, non-shared clonotypes exhibited diminished generation probabilities. Even with large depth, rarefaction showed that sorted-subset sequencing was incomplete.

The CDR3 covers 12 residues. V was trimmed by 4 bases and J by 3 bases, leaving 6 bases between them. Germline CDR1 reads SGHDT; CDR2 reads YYEEEE. Every subset had its genomic DNA shared out evenly among several immunoSEQ plates. Sequencing used immunoSEQ multiplex PCR; TCRdb keeps in-frame clones, though not all of them. The sample consists of over a million clones, over 95% of them appearing once. The V gene is TRBV5-6, the J gene TRBJ2-3; D is unclear. The receptor comes from a man aged 30 to 39 in good health. The source material was naive CD4+ T cells sorted from blood. Documented subset: CD45RA+ positively selected. CDR3 protein: CASSDITDTQYF. The CDR3, as DNA: TGTGCCAGCAGCGATATAACAGATACGCAGTATTTT.